Presented here are 3 T cell receptor beta chains from one specimen sequenced in a study of blood T cells in healthy people across ages. A J-beta primer mix and a sample-barcoded 5' primer were used in a second PCR of roughly 6 to 11 cycles. One entry per CDR3 protein, called by TCRdb with MiXCR from the 5' RACE reads. The sample consists of more than 1 million distinct CDR3 sequences, more than 40% of them appearing once. The sequencing input was blood. These receptors were obtained from a woman aged 60-75 years in good health.

Only a few counts were recorded for this clonotype. The rearrangement uses TRBV7-9 and TRBJ2-3, with a possible D match to TRBD2 (6 bases). This CDR3 region has 15 residues. Germline V lookup: CDR1 SEHNR, CDR2 FQNEAQ (reference sequence). V was cut by 6 bases and J by 5 bases, with 18 bases left in between. CDR3 nucleotides: TGTGCCAGCAGGCAAAGTACGCAGGGAGGAGATACGCAGTATTTT. It yields the protein CASRQSTQGGDTQYF.

The chain has TRBV14 and TRBJ2-3; D uncertain. The CDR3 totals 17 residues. The V end was cut by 2 bases, the J end by 0 bases, with 15 bases between. The germline V gene has CDR1 SGHDN and CDR2 FVKESK. CDR3 region: CASSQRRGSGSTDTQYF. CDR3 nucleotide sequence: TGTGCCAGCAGCCAAAGGCGTGGATCCGGAAGCACAGATACGCAGTATTTT.

This clonotype has more than one count but fewer than ten. The gene calls are TRBV20-1 and TRBJ2-1; weak D call: TRBD2 (5 bases). The CDR3 is 17 residues long. Germline V gene data show CDR1 as DFQATT and CDR2 as SNEGSKA (reference sequence). The germline V and J ends were trimmed by 1 base and 3 bases, with 19 bases remaining between them. Here the CDR3 reads CSARGPTTTGNYNEQFF. The CDR3 coding sequence is TGCAGTGCTAGAGGTCCCACTACCACGGGAAACTACAATGAGCAGTTCTTC.